What follows are 15 T cell receptor beta chains derived from one specimen sequenced in a study of post-analysis software for immune sequencing data (dated by TCRdb to the mid-2010s). The paper's findings and limits, for the study overall: Roughly 5 TRBV segments, including TRBV5-6, TRBV5-1 and TRBV20-1, were significantly more frequent in patients than controls.

Their antigens remain unidentified. The library relied on PCR. Reads for this sample came from an Illumina HiSeq 2500. Unique molecular identifiers were incorporated into TCR beta cDNA libraries to reduce PCR and sequencing biases. Clones were called with MiXCR by TCRdb after fastp trimmed the public reads at Q25, and only in-frame beta chains were retained. Merged by CDR3 protein, the rows form single entries marked with the most common genes and DNA. This sample is represented by 650,000 to 850,000 distinct CDR3 sequences; 53% of them were singletons. The ten largest account for approximately 4.3% of the sample. Input material: blood. The source is a girl aged 5-17 years with multiple sclerosis.

This chain links TRBV20-1 with TRBJ2-7; D possibly corresponds to TRBD1 (5 bases). The germline V gene has CDR1 DFQATT and CDR2 SNEGSKA (reference sequence). This CDR3 comprises 14 residues. V was shortened by 2 bases and J by 3 bases, with 14 bases between the two germline ends. CDR3 nucleotide sequence: TGCAGTGCTAGAAGACCAGGGCAAGACTACGAGCAGTACTTC. It encodes CSARRPGQDYEQYF.

The J gene is TRBJ2-4, the V gene TRBV3-1; D gene ambiguous. Trimming took off 2 bases at V and 7 bases at J, with 12 bases between the two ends. Per the germline V gene, CDR1 is LGHDT and CDR2 is YNNKEL (reference sequence). This CDR3 has 14 amino acids. The CDR3 here is CASSQIPSGNIQYF. CDR3 DNA sequence: TGTGCCAGCAGCCAAATCCCGAGTGGGAACATTCAGTACTTC.

In this sample, this clonotype turned up a few times. The chain combines TRBV2 with TRBJ2-3; 12 bases map to TRBD2. The CDR3 has 18 amino acids. Germline lookup yields CDR1 SNHLY and CDR2 FYNNEI. V lost 5 bases, J lost 2 bases, and 11 bases stayed unmatched. For the CDR3, the DNA is TGTGCCAGCAGTAGCGCTCAGACTAGCGGGAGTTACACAGATACGCAGTATTTT. Amino acids: CASSSAQTSGSYTDTQYF.

This clonotype appeared a few times. The V and J genes are TRBV28 and TRBJ2-1; D may be TRBD2 (7 bases). Per the germline V gene, CDR1 is MDHEN and CDR2 is SYDVKM. There are 14 residues in the CDR3. The V end lost 7 bases, the J end lost 12 bases, and 22 bases lay between the germline ends. CDR3 DNA: TGTGCCAGCAACATAGGGGGGAGGGGCCGGTGGCAGTTCTTC. The encoded protein is CASNIGGRGRWQFF. The entire variable domain, with the rest obtained from reference TRBV28 and TRBJ2-1, is as follows: DVKVTQSSRYLVKRTGEKVFLECVQDMDHENMFWYRQDPGLGLRLIYFSYDVKMKEKGDIPEGYSVSREKKERFSLILESASTNQTSMYLCASNIGGRGRWQFFGPGTRLTVL.

V is TRBV7-9 and J is TRBJ2-1, with D unclear. V lost 5 bases, J lost 6 bases, and 11 bases lay in between. Germline V gene sequence: CDR1 SEHNR, CDR2 FQNEAQ (reference sequence). The CDR3 runs 13 residues. In DNA form, the CDR3 reads TGTGCCAGCAGCCCCCCTTTTCCCAATGAGCAGTTCTTC. Its protein is CASSPPFPNEQFF.

The rearrangement joins TRBV5-1 to TRBJ2-7; no clear D gene. Germline V lookup: CDR1 SGHRS, CDR2 YFSETQ. CDR3 length: 14 amino acids. Trimming cost V 3 bases and J 2 bases, with 12 bases left between them. The CDR3 bases are TGCGCCAGCAGCTCTTCCGTGGCAACCTACGAGCAGTACTTC. It encodes CASSSSVATYEQYF.

The chain recombines TRBV29-1 with TRBJ2-7, with 11 positions matching TRBD2. V was pared by 1 base and J by 4 bases, with 15 bases of the junction left unmatched. CDR1 and CDR2 (germline): SQVTM, ANQGSEA. The CDR3 loop spans 18 amino acids. As DNA, the CDR3 is TGCAGCGTTGAAGGTTGGGAAGTGACTAGCGGGAAGAGGTACGAGCAGTACTTC. This codes for CSVEGWEVTSGKRYEQYF.

This clonotype has a handful of counts. This chain joins TRBV7-9 and TRBJ2-7; weak D call: TRBD1 (5 bases). In germline, CDR1 is SEHNR, CDR2 FQNEAQ (reference sequence). With 5 bases removed from V and 3 bases from J, the gap between germline ends came to 20 bases. CDR3 length equals 16 residues. CDR3 in amino acids: CASSPRQIKGDYEQYF. The CDR3 DNA reads TGTGCCAGCAGCCCCCGACAGATAAAAGGGGACTACGAGCAGTACTTC.

The sample holds a few counts of this clonotype. The chain has TRBV6-1 and TRBJ2-7, with a weak D call TRBD1 (6 bases). Trimming took 4 bases from V and 4 from J, leaving 23 bases between them. The CDR3 is made up of 17 amino acids. Germline V gene sequence: CDR1 MNHNS, CDR2 SASEGT. This chain's CDR3 is CASSGLSGTTKPYEQYF. As DNA, the CDR3 is TGTGCCAGCAGTGGACTCTCCGGGACAACGAAACCGTACGAGCAGTACTTC.

The chain uses TRBV15 and TRBJ2-7, with D possibly matching TRBD1 (5 bases). This CDR3 comprises 14 residues. Trimming took 0 bases from V and 0 from J, leaving 6 bases between them. CDR1 is LNHNV and CDR2 is YYDKDF in the germline V gene (reference sequence). The DNA for the CDR3 is TGTGCCACCAGCAGAGAACAGGACTCCTACGAGCAGTACTTC. It yields the protein CATSREQDSYEQYF.

The CDR3 spells CASSHQPDTQYF. The DNA for the CDR3 is TGCGCCAGCAGCCACCAGCCAGATACGCAGTATTTT. The gene calls are TRBV5-1 and TRBJ2-3, with no clear D. V dropped 4 bases and J dropped 4 bases, with 7 bases sitting between them. Per germline, CDR1 SGHRS and CDR2 YFSETQ. CDR3 length: 12 residues.

The chain couples TRBV10-3 to TRBJ1-2, with D possibly TRBD1 on 5 matching bases. Trimming took off 8 bases at V and 4 bases at J, with 11 bases between the two ends. The germline V gene encodes CDR1 ENHRY and CDR2 SYGVKD. The CDR3 covers 12 residues. The CDR3 nucleotides are TGTGCCATCCTGGGGCAACGCTATGGCTACACCTTC. Translated, it gives CAILGQRYGYTF.

In nucleotides, the CDR3 is TGCAGCGTTGGAACTCCTAGCGGGAGTTCGGGTGAGCAGTACTTC. Translating it yields CSVGTPSGSSGEQYF. The rearrangement uses TRBV29-1 and TRBJ2-7; 10 positions match TRBD2. V dropped 4 bases and J dropped 7; count of bases not matched to a gene: 13. Per the germline V gene, CDR1 is SQVTM and CDR2 is ANQGSEA. This CDR3 comprises 15 residues.

This chain joins TRBV3-1 and TRBJ2-1, with D unresolved. This CDR3 is 13 amino acids long. The ends were cut back, 2 bases at V and 7 bases at J, with 9 bases in the middle. The germline CDR1 and CDR2 sequences are LGHDT and YNNKEL (reference sequence). DNA for the CDR3: TGTGCCAGCAGCCAAAGTGAGTGGAATGAGCAGTTCTTC. The encoded protein is CASSQSEWNEQFF.

The chain has TRBV2 and TRBJ2-7; D uncertain. In germline, CDR1 is SNHLY, CDR2 FYNNEI. Trimming stripped 3 bases from V and 2 bases from J, with 8 bases between. The length of the CDR3 is 13 residues. The CDR3 here is CASSDLLAYEQYF. The CDR3 region has the DNA TGTGCCAGCAGTGACCTGTTAGCCTACGAGCAGTACTTC. The full variable domain, its missing parts supplied by reference TRBV2 and TRBJ2-7, is EPEVTQTPSHQVTQMGQEVILRCVPISNHLYFYWYRQILGQKVEFLVSFYNNEISEKSEIFDDQFSVERPDGSNFTLKIRSTKLEDSAMYFCASSDLLAYEQYFGPGTRLTVT.